This T cell receptor (beta chain) was recovered during a study of blood T cell repertoires in COVID-19 (dated by TCRdb to the early 2020s). For context, the study as a whole: The collaborator samples originated in the United States, Italy and Spain and spanned the acute and convalescent phases of COVID-19. The prospective study material was composed of cDNA or gDNA derived from T cells, B-cell-depleted T cells, or PBMCs. Deeply sampled blood TCRbeta repertoires from subjects exposed to, actively infected with, or recovered from COVID-19 were included in the dataset. The repertoires were released in a freely available public database meant as a resource for research on the immune response to SARS-CoV-2. The samples were drawn from the first 160 participants of the ongoing ImmuneRACE study and from about 1,200 subjects provided by 6 global collaborators. The sample metadata nearly always contained a de-identified subject ID, COVID-19 status, age in years and sex. Where HLA class I and class II types were available, the types were taken from metadata supplied by the sample provider, not from assay-based typing.

Each collaborating institution followed its own protocols to collect whole blood in K2EDTA tubes. Collaborator samples were shipped for TCRbeta analysis as frozen whole blood, isolated PBMCs, or DNA extracted from either sample type. The immunoSEQ Assay, a bias-controlled multiplex PCR, was used to amplify TCRbeta CDR3 regions from genomic DNA. On the study's bioinformatics: Nucleated cell counts per sample were estimated from amplification of reference gene primers within the assay. To quantify the absolute abundance of each unique TCRbeta CDR3 rearrangement, sequence reads were collapsed and filtered. For each sample, productive Simpson clonality was calculated by taking the square root of Simpson's diversity index across productive rearrangements. Not all clones reach the TCRdb copy of this immuneACCESS table, which keeps in-frame sequences only. Checked studies attribute under half of the gap to unresolved V genes and leave the rest unexplained. Clonal size and the V and J genes are those of that table, whereas D and trimming came from the DNA. Counted in this sample were tens of thousands of clones; 70% to 90% of them appeared once. The ten most abundant clones make up approximately 59% of the sample.

Study-wide conclusions, independent of this receptor: The quantity of clinical and demographic metadata differed by source and by participant and was supplied without curation.

Reading the germline V gene gives CDR1 MDHEN and CDR2 SYDVKM. Trimming costs V 5 bases and J 0 bases, and their ends lie 8 bases apart. The cysteine opens and the phenylalanine closes a CDR3 of 15 amino acids. Only the CDR3 part of the read is kept: 45 bases, read in frame from the first base. Notes on this clone: Its antigen is still unknown. Qualities for individual bases were not recorded, and no much larger clone is one base off.

The clonotype was recovered from an older man with acute or convalescent COVID-19. What was sequenced was peripheral blood. This chain is built from TRBV28 and TRBJ2-6, with the identity of the D gene unclear. The nucleotide sequence reads as follows: TGTGCCAGCAGTCACCGGTTCTCTGGGGCCAACGTCCTGACTTTC. Translated, this is CASSHRFSGANVLTF.